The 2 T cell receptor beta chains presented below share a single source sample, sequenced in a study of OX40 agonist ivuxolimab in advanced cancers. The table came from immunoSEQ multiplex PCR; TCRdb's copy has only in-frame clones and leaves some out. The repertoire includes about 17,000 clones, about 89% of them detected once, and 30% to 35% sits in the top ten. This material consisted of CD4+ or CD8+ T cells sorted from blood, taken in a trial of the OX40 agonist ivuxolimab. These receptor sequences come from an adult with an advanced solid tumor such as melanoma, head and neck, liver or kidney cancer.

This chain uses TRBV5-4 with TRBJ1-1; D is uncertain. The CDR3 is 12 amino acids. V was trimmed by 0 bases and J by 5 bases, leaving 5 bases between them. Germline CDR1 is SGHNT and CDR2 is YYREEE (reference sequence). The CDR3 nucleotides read TGTGCCAGCAGCTTGGATGGGACTGAAGCTTTCTTT. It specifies CASSLDGTEAFF.

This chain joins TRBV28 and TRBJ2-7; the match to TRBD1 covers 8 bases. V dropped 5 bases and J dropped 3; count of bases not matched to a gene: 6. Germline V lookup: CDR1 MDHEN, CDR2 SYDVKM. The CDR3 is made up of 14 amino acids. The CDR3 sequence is CASSAHGTGYEQYF. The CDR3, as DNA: TGTGCCAGCAGTGCCCATGGGACAGGCTACGAGCAGTACTTC.